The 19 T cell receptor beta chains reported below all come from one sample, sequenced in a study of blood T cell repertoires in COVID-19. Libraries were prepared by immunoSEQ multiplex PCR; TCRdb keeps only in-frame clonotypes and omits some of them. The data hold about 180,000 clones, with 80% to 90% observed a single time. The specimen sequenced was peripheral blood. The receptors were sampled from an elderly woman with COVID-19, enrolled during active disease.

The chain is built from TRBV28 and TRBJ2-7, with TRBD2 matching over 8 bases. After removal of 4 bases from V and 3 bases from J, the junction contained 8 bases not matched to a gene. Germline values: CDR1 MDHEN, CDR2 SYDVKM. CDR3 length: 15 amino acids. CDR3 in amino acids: CASSYGGGAGYEQYF. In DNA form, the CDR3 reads TGTGCCAGCAGTTACGGGGGGGGCGCGGGCTACGAGCAGTACTTC.

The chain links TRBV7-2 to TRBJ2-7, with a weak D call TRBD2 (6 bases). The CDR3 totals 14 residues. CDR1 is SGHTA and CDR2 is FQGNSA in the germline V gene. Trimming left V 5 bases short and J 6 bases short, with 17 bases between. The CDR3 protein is CASSPPGLDSEQYF. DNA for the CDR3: TGTGCCAGCAGCCCTCCGGGACTCGACTCCGAGCAGTACTTC. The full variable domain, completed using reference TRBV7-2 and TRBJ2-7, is GAGVSQSPSNKVTEKGKDVELRCDPISGHTALYWYRQSLGQGLEFLIYFQGNSAPDKSGLPSDRFSAERTGGSVSTLTIQRTQQEDSAVYLCASSPPGLDSEQYFGPGTRLTVT.

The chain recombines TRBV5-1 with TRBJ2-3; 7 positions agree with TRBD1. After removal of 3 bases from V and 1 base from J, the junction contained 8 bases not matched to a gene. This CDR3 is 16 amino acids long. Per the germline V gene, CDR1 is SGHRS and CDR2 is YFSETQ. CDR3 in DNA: TGCGCCAGCAGCTCCACAGGGGCAGGGGGCACAGATACGCAGTATTTT. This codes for CASSSTGAGGTDTQYF.

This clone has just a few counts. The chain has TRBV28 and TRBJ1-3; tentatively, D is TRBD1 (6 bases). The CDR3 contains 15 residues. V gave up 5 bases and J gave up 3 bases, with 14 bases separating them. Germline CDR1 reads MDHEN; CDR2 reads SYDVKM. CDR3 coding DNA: TGTGCCAGCAGTCCTCCAGGGGAGGGTGGAAACACCATATATTTT. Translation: CASSPPGEGGNTIYF.

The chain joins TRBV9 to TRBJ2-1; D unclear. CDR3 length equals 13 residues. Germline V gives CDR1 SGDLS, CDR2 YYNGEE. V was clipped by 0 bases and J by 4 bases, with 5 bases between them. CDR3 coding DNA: TGTGCCAGCAGCGTAGACAGATACAATGAGCAGTTCTTC. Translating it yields CASSVDRYNEQFF.

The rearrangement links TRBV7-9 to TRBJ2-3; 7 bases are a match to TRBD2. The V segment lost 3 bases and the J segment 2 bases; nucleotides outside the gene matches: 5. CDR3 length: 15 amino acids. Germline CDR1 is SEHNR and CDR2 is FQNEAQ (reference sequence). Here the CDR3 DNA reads TGTGCCAGCAGCTTCATCGGGGGGAACACAGATACGCAGTATTTT. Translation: CASSFIGGNTDTQYF. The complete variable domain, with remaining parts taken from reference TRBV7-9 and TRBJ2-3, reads DTGVSQNPRHKITKRGQNVTFRCDPISEHNRLYWYRQTLGQGPEFLTYFQNEAQLEKSRLLSDRFSAERPKGSFSTLEIQRTEQGDSAMYLCASSFIGGNTDTQYFGPGTRLTVL.

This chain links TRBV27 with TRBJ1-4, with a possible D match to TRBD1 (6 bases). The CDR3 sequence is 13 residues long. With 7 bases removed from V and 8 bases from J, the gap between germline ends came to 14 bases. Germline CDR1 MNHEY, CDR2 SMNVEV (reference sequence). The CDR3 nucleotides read TGTGCCAGCAAGGCCAGGGGTACAGAAAAACTGTTTTTT. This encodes CASKARGTEKLFF.

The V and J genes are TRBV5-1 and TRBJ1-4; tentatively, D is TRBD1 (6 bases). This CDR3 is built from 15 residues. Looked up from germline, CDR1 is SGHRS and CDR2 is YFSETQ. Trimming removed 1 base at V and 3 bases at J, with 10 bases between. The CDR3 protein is CASSLFQGSNEKLFF. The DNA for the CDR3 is TGCGCCAGCAGCTTGTTTCAGGGGTCTAATGAAAAACTGTTTTTT.

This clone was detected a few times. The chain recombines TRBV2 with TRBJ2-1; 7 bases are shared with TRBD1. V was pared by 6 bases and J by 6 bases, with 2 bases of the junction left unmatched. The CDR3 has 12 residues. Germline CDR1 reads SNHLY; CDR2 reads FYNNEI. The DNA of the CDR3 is TGTGCCAGCAGGAGGGACAGCAATGAGCAGTTCTTC. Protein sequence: CASRRDSNEQFF. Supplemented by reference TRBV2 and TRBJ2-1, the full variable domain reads EPEVTQTPSHQVTQMGQEVILRCVPISNHLYFYWYRQILGQKVEFLVSFYNNEISEKSEIFDDQFSVERPDGSNFTLKIRSTKLEDSAMYFCASRRDSNEQFFGPGTRLTVL.

CDR3 amino acids: CASSLGQNQPQHF. The CDR3, as DNA: TGTGCCAGCAGTTTGGGACAAAATCAGCCCCAGCATTTT. The rearrangement links TRBV27 to TRBJ1-5, with D maybe TRBD1 (6 bases). Per germline, CDR1 MNHEY and CDR2 SMNVEV (reference sequence). This CDR3 contains 13 residues. V was trimmed by 3 bases and J by 4 bases, leaving 7 bases between them.

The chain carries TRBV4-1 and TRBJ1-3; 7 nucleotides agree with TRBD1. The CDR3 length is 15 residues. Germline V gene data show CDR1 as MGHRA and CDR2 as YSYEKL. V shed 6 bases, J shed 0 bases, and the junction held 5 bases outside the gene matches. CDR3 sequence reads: CASSRDRPSGNTIYF. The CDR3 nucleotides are TGCGCCAGCAGTCGGGACAGACCCTCTGGAAACACCATATATTTT.

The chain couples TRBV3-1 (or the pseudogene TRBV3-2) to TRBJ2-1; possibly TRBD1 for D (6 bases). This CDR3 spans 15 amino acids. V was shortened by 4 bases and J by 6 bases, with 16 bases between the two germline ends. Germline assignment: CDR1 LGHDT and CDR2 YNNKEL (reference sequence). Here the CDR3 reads CASSPGAGVLNEQFF. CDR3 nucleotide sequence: TGTGCCAGCAGCCCAGGGGCAGGGGTGCTCAATGAGCAGTTCTTC.

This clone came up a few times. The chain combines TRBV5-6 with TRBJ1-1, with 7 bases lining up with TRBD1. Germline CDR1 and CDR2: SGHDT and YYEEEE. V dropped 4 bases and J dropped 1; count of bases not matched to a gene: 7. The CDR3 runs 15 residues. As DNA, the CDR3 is TGTGCCAGCAGCACAAGCAGGACAGGGAACACTGAAGCTTTCTTT. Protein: CASSTSRTGNTEAFF.

The CDR3 sequence: CASSLGLNNEKLFF. As DNA, the CDR3 is TGTGCCAGCAGCTTGGGACTGAATAATGAAAAACTGTTTTTT. The rearrangement links TRBV7-9 to TRBJ1-4; a possible D gene is TRBD1 (5 bases). The CDR3 consists of 14 residues. Deletions cut 3 bases from V and 4 bases from J, with 9 bases between. Germline values: CDR1 SEHNR, CDR2 FQNEAQ (reference sequence).

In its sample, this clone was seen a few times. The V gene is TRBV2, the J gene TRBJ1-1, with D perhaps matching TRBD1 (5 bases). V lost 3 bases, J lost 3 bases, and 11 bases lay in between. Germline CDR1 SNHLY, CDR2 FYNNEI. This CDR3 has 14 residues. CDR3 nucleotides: TGTGCCAGCAGTGATCAGGGCTTGTACACTGAAGCTTTCTTT. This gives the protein CASSDQGLYTEAFF.

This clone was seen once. Here the CDR3 reads CASSYGSGDYTDTQYF. The CDR3 bases are TGTGCCAGCAGTTATGGTTCGGGGGATTACACAGATACGCAGTATTTT. J is TRBJ2-3 and V is TRBV28, with D perhaps TRBD2 (6 bases). CDR1 is MDHEN, CDR2 SYDVKM, per germline. Deletions cut 4 bases from V and 2 bases from J, with 16 bases between. The CDR3 consists of 16 residues.

DNA of the CDR3: TGTGCCAGCAGCCAACTAATCTACGAGCAGTACTTC. It translates to CASSQLIYEQYF. The chain combines TRBV2 with TRBJ2-7; unclear D gene. V lost 6 bases and J lost 3, with 9 bases in between. The CDR3 runs 12 residues. CDR1 SNHLY and CDR2 FYNNEI come from the germline V gene. The full variable domain, completed using reference TRBV2 and TRBJ2-7, is EPEVTQTPSHQVTQMGQEVILRCVPISNHLYFYWYRQILGQKVEFLVSFYNNEISEKSEIFDDQFSVERPDGSNFTLKIRSTKLEDSAMYFCASSQLIYEQYFGPGTRLTVT.

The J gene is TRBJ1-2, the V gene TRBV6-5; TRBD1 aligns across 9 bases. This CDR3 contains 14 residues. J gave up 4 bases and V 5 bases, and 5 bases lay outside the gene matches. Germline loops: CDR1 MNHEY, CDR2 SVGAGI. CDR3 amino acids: CASSPRQGGYGYTF. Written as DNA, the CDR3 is TGTGCCAGCAGTCCTCGACAGGGGGGCTATGGCTACACCTTC.

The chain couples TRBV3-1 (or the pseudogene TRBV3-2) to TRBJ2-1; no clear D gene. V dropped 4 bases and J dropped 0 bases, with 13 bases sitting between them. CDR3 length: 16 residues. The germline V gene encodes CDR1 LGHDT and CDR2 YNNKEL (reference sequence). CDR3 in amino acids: CASSPSDSSSYNEQFF. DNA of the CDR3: TGTGCCAGCAGCCCTTCCGACTCTAGCTCCTACAATGAGCAGTTCTTC.